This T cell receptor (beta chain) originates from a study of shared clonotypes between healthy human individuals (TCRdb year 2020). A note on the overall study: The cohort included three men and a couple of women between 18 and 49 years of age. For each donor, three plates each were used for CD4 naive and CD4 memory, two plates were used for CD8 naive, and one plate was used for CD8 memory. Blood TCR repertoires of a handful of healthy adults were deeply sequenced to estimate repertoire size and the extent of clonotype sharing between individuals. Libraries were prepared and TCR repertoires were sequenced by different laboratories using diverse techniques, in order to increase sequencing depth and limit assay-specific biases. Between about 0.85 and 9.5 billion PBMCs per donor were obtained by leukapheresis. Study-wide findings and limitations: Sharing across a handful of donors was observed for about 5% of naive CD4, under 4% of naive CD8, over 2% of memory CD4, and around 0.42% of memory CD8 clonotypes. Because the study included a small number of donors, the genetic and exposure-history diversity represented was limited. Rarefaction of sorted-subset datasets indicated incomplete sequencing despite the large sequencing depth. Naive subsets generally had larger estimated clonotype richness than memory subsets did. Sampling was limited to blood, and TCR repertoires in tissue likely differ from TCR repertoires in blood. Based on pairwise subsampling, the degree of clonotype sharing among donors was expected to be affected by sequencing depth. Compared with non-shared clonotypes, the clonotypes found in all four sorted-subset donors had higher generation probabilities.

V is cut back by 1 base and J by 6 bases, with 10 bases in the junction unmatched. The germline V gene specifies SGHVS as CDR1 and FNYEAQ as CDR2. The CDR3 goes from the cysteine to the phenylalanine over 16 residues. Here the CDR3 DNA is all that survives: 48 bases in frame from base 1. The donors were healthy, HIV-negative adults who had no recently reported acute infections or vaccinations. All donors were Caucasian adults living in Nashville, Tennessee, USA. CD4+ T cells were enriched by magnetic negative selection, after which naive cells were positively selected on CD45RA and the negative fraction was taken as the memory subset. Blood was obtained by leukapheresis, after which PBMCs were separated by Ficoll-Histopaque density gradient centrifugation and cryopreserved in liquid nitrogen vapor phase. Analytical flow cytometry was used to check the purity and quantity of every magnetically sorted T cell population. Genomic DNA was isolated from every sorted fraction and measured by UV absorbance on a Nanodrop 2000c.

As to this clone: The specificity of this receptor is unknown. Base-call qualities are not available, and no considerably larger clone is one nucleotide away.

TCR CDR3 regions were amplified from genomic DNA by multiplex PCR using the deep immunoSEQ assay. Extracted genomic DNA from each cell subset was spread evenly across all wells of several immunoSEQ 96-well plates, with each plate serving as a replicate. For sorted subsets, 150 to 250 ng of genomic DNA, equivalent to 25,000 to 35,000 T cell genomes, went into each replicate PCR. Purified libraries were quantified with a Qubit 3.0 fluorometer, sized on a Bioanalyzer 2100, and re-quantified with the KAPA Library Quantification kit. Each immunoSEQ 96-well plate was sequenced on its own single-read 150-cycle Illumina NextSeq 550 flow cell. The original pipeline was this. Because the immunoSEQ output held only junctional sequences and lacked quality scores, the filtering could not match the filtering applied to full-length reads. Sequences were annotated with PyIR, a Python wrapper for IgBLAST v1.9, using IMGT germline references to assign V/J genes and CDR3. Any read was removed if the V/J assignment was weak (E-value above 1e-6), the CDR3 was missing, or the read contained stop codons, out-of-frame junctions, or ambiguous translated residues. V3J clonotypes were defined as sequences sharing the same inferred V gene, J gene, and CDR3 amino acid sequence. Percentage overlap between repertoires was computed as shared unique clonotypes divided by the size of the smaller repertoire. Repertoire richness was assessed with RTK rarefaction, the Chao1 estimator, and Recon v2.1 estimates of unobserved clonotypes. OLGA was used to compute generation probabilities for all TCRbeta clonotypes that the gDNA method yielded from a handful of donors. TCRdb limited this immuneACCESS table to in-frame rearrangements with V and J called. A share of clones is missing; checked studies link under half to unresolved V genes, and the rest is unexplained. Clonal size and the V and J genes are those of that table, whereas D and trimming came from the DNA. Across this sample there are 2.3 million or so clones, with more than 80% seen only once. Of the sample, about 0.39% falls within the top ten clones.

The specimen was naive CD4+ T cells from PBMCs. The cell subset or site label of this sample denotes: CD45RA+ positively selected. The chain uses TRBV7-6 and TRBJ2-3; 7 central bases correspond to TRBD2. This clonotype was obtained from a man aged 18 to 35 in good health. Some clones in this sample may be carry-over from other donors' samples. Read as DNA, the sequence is TGTGCCAGCAGCTTAGAGTTGGGGGGACTATTGGATACGCAGTATTTT. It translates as CASSLELGGLLDTQYF.